These 25 T cell receptor beta chains originate from one sample sequenced in a study of T-cell reconstitution after alpha-beta-depleted transplantation in children. Construction of the TCRbeta library involved unique molecular identifiers. From the PCR reads, TCRdb called clonotypes with MiXCR, one entry per CDR3 protein. The sample lists around 700,000 distinct CDR3 sequences, about an eighth occurring once. Sequences were derived from PBMCs, sampled before TCRalphabeta/CD19-depleted stem cell transplant. Every receptor here comes from a girl aged 2 to 9 with congenital amegakaryocytic thrombocytopenia, due to receive a stem cell transplant.

The CDR3 nucleotides are TGTGCCAGCAGTTTTGGGGGAGGACACCATTCAAATGAGCAGTTCTTC. Its protein is CASSFGGGHHSNEQFF. The chain recombines TRBV12-3 or TRBV12-4 with TRBJ2-1; D is possibly TRBD2 (6 bases). V was shortened by 3 bases and J by 7 bases, with 19 bases between the two germline ends. CDR3 length equals 16 residues.

This clonotype came up a few times. The rearrangement joins TRBV25-1 to TRBJ2-5; 8 nucleotides agree with TRBD1. CDR3 length: 15 residues. J lost 6 bases, V lost 1 base, and 7 bases had no gene match. The germline CDR1 and CDR2 sequences are MGHDK and SYGVNS. As DNA, the CDR3 is TGTGCCAGCAGTGAATCTCAGGGGGCGAGACAGACCCAGTACTTC. It codes for CASSESQGARQTQYF.

This clonotype was found many times. The V call is TRBV5-1, the J call TRBJ1-6; 10 bases align to TRBD1. V trimming: 4 bases; J trimming: 5 bases; junction bases outside the gene matches: 6. Germline CDR1 SGHRS, CDR2 YFSETQ. The CDR3 has 16 residues. The DNA of the CDR3 is TGCGCCAGCAGCGTATCCGGGACAGGGGATAATTCACCCCTCCACTTT. Protein: CASSVSGTGDNSPLHF.

This clonotype was seen ten or more times. The chain combines TRBV6-2 or TRBV6-3 with TRBJ2-1, with 11 bases identical to TRBD2. CDR3 length: 18 residues. Germline values: CDR1 MNHEY, CDR2 SVGEGT. The V segment lost 0 bases and the J segment 6 bases; nucleotides outside the gene matches: 10. CDR3: CASSYSQALAGVLNEQFF. The CDR3 DNA reads as TGTGCCAGCAGTTACTCCCAAGCACTAGCGGGAGTTCTCAATGAGCAGTTCTTC.

This clonotype has more than one count but fewer than ten. CDR3 protein: CASSPDRVSYEQYF. CDR3 bases: TGTGCCAGCAGCCCCGACAGGGTATCCTACGAGCAGTACTTC. This chain connects TRBV7-2 to TRBJ2-7, with TRBD1 matching 7 bases. V shed 5 bases, J shed 1 base, and the junction held 5 bases outside the gene matches. This CDR3 spans 14 amino acids. Germline V lookup: CDR1 SGHTA, CDR2 FQGNSA.

This clonotype was recorded many times. The CDR3 sequence is CASSDPVWEEKLFF. CDR3 sequence (DNA): TGTGCCAGCAGCGATCCAGTGTGGGAAGAAAAACTGTTTTTT. The chain carries TRBV9 and TRBJ1-4; D remains ambiguous. Per the germline V gene, CDR1 is SGDLS and CDR2 is YYNGEE. The CDR3 has 14 amino acids. Trimming removed 3 bases from V and 8 bases from J, with 14 bases in between.

This clonotype was observed at least ten times. The gene calls are TRBV29-1 and TRBJ2-5; possible D gene TRBD2, 6 bases. The V end lost 3 bases, the J end lost 5 bases, and 10 bases lay between the germline ends. The CDR3 has 12 residues. Germline V gene sequence: CDR1 SQVTM, CDR2 ANQGSEA. The CDR3 DNA sequence: TGCAGCGTTGACGGAGGGCGGGAGACCCAGTACTTC. Its translation: CSVDGGRETQYF.

The chain recombines TRBV29-1 with TRBJ2-3, with 10 bases aligning to TRBD1. Germline loops: CDR1 SQVTM, CDR2 ANQGSEA. The V gene end was trimmed by 5 bases and the J gene end by 4 bases; junction bases not matched to a gene: 6. The CDR3 runs to 14 residues. The CDR3 spells CSVWDRGGADTQYF. The CDR3 nucleotides read TGCAGCGTTTGGGACAGGGGAGGCGCAGATACGCAGTATTTT.

V gene TRBV20-1 combines with J gene TRBJ2-5; D gene uncertain. This CDR3 has 12 residues. Germline V gene sequence: CDR1 DFQATT, CDR2 SNEGSKA (reference sequence). V was trimmed by 4 bases and J by 5 bases, leaving 11 bases between them. CDR3 protein: CSANWGFETQYF. The DNA for the CDR3 is TGCAGTGCTAATTGGGGATTTGAGACCCAGTACTTC.

This clonotype has a count of ten or more. The gene calls are TRBV12-3 or TRBV12-4 and TRBJ2-5; D not certain. The ends were cut back, 3 bases at V and 3 bases at J, with 8 bases in the middle. The CDR3 runs 13 residues. The chain's CDR3 is CASSFYLKETQYF. CDR3 DNA: TGTGCCAGCAGTTTTTACCTAAAAGAGACCCAGTACTTC.

This clonotype was counted a few times. V is TRBV6-5 and J is TRBJ2-7; 9 nucleotides align to TRBD2. This CDR3 has 15 amino acids. J was trimmed by 4 bases and V by 3 bases; bases with no gene match: 7. Looked up from germline, CDR1 is MNHEY and CDR2 is SVGAGI. The CDR3 region has the DNA TGTGCCAGCAGTTATTCGCCGGGACTAGCTTACGAGCAGTACTTC. Amino acids: CASSYSPGLAYEQYF.

This clonotype was detected a few times. V usage is TRBV7-9 and J usage is TRBJ1-4; 7 positions match TRBD1. From germline, CDR1 is SEHNR and CDR2 FQNEAQ (reference sequence). The junction had 4 bases not matched to a gene; V was cut back by 2 bases and J by 4 bases. The CDR3 is made up of 15 amino acids. The CDR3 nucleotides read TGTGCCAGCAGCTTAAACAGGGACAGTAATGAAAAACTGTTTTTT. Amino acids: CASSLNRDSNEKLFF.

The chain combines TRBV7-9 with TRBJ1-3, with D unresolved. The germline V gene encodes CDR1 SEHNR and CDR2 FQNEAQ (reference sequence). The ends were cut back, 5 bases at V and 5 bases at J, with 13 bases in the middle. The CDR3 loop spans 14 amino acids. CDR3 residues: CASSLSSARNTIYF. The CDR3 DNA is TGTGCCAGCAGCCTCAGTTCGGCAAGAAACACCATATATTTT.

This clonotype was observed many times. The chain carries TRBV20-1 and TRBJ2-1; 11 bases are a match to TRBD2. The ends lost 2 bases at V and 3 bases at J; junction bases unmatched: 6. The V gene's germline CDR1 is DFQATT and CDR2 SNEGSKA (reference sequence). The CDR3 runs 16 residues. The chain's CDR3 is CSARMGTSGIYNEQFF. In DNA, the CDR3 is TGCAGTGCTAGAATGGGGACTAGCGGAATCTACAATGAGCAGTTCTTC.

In DNA form, the CDR3 reads TGTGCCAGCAGTTCAGTGTACCACGAGCAGTACTTC. The encoded protein is CASSSVYHEQYF. The rearrangement links TRBV28 to TRBJ2-7; D is unclear. The V gene lost 4 bases and the J gene lost 5 bases, with 9 bases spanning the gap. The CDR3 is made up of 12 amino acids. Germline assignment: CDR1 MDHEN and CDR2 SYDVKM.

This clonotype appeared many times. The genes are TRBV28 and TRBJ1-4; D perhaps matches TRBD1 (5 bases). The V end lost 7 bases, the J end lost 3 bases, and 9 bases lay between the germline ends. Germline V lookup: CDR1 MDHEN, CDR2 SYDVKM. The CDR3 has 13 residues. CDR3 residues: CASIGGANEKLFF. CDR3 bases: TGTGCCAGCATCGGGGGGGCTAATGAAAAACTGTTTTTT.

This clonotype was counted ten times or more. The V call is TRBV10-3, the J call TRBJ1-1; unclear D gene. The ends were cut back, 2 bases at V and 0 bases at J, with 7 bases in the middle. Germline V gene sequence: CDR1 ENHRY, CDR2 SYGVKD. The CDR3 runs to 14 residues. CDR3 sequence reads: CAISERHMNTEAFF. The CDR3 DNA follows: TGTGCCATCAGTGAGAGACATATGAACACTGAAGCTTTCTTT.

This clonotype occurred a few times. V is TRBV14 and J is TRBJ2-2; no clear D. This CDR3 spans 12 amino acids. V was trimmed by 0 bases and J by 8 bases, leaving 4 bases between them. CDR1 and CDR2 (germline): SGHDN, FVKESK. The CDR3 nucleotides are TGTGCCAGCAGCCAAGACTGGGGGGAGCTGTTTTTT. Translation: CASSQDWGELFF. Together with reference TRBV14 and TRBJ2-2, the CDR3 gives the full variable domain: EAGVTQFPSHSVIEKGQTVTLRCDPISGHDNLYWYRRVMGKEIKFLLHFVKESKQDESGMPNNRFLAERTGGTYSTLKVQPAELEDSGVYFCASSQDWGELFFGEGSRLTVL.

In this sample, this clonotype turned up a few times. The rearrangement links TRBV6-1 to TRBJ1-1; tentatively, D is TRBD1 (5 bases). Germline V gene lookup returns CDR1 MNHNS and CDR2 SASEGT. This CDR3 has 15 amino acids. V lost 5 bases, J lost 6 bases, and 19 bases lay in between. CDR3 in DNA: TGTGCCAGCAGTCCTACCCGGTGGGGGTCCGCTGAAGCTTTCTTT. This codes for CASSPTRWGSAEAFF.

This clonotype was seen more than once but under ten times. The V call is TRBV20-1, the J call TRBJ2-1; D unresolved. V was cut by 2 bases and J by 8 bases, with 7 bases left in between. Germline V gene lookup returns CDR1 DFQATT and CDR2 SNEGSKA (reference sequence). The length of the CDR3 is 11 residues. Here the CDR3 DNA reads TGCAGTGCTAGACATCCGGATGAGCAGTTCTTC. Its translation: CSARHPDEQFF.

The chain recombines TRBV30 with TRBJ2-7, with 13 bases aligning to TRBD2. The V and J ends lost 1 base and 4 bases, in that order; junction bases with no gene match: 10. Looked up from germline, CDR1 is GTSNPN and CDR2 is SVGIG (reference sequence). The length of the CDR3 is 17 residues. CDR3 nucleotides: TGTGCCTGGAGTGGCTTACTAGCGGGAGGGCCGATTTACGAGCAGTACTTC. Its protein product is CAWSGLLAGGPIYEQYF.

In its sample, this clonotype was seen a few times. The genes are TRBV20-1 and TRBJ2-2; D remains unclear. Between the trimmed V and J ends, which lost 1 base and 2 bases, there was a span of 17 bases. The length of the CDR3 is 17 residues. Germline V CDR1 and CDR2: DFQATT, SNEGSKA (reference sequence). The CDR3 loop is CSARVPTLRRNTGELFF. CDR3 DNA: TGCAGTGCTAGAGTCCCGACGTTGCGGAGAAACACCGGGGAGCTGTTTTTT.

Only a few counts were recorded for this clonotype. This chain connects TRBV12-3 or TRBV12-4 to TRBJ2-1; 9 bases line up with TRBD1. This CDR3 region has 15 residues. Trimming removed 6 bases from V and 6 bases from J; junction bases left unmatched: 9. Written as DNA, the CDR3 is TGTGCCAGCAGACTAACCGGGACAGGGCTCAATGAGCAGTTCTTC. Residues: CASRLTGTGLNEQFF.

This clonotype was seen repeatedly, ten times or more. Germline and junction disagree at one end, which may indicate a read error. The CDR3 nucleotides are TGCAGTGCTGGCAGGGGGAACGCTGAAGCTTTCTTT. Protein sequence: CSAGRGNAEAFF. The chain links TRBV20-1 to TRBJ1-1; 7 bases align to TRBD1. The germline V gene encodes CDR1 DFQATT and CDR2 SNEGSKA (reference sequence). The CDR3 is made up of 12 amino acids.

This clonotype occurred many times. The CDR3 bases are TGCGCCAGCAGCCCTTCTACCAACTACAATGAGCAGTTCTTC. Translated, it gives CASSPSTNYNEQFF. This sequence joins TRBV5-1 and TRBJ2-1; no clear D gene. Germline CDR1 is SGHRS and CDR2 is YFSETQ. The germline V and J ends were trimmed by 4 bases and 3 bases, with 11 bases remaining between them. This CDR3 comprises 14 residues. The complete variable domain, with remaining parts taken from reference TRBV5-1 and TRBJ2-1, reads KAGVTQTPRYLIKTRGQQVTLSCSPISGHRSVSWYQQTPGQGLQFLFEYFSETQRNKGNFPGRFSGRQFSNSRSEMNVSTLELGDSALYLCASSPSTNYNEQFFGPGTRLTVL.